Shown below are 29 T cell receptor beta chains from a single sample sequenced in a study of beta chain features in type 1 diabetes. General study findings and limits: Shorter TCRB CDR3s, moderately but significantly so, were found in Type 1 diabetes patients in all four CD4+ subsets.

Every isolated RNA sample was fully reverse transcribed, so sequencing captured expressed TCRB transcripts. Clones were sequenced by immunoSEQ multiplex PCR, and TCRdb holds only the in-frame ones, with some missing. The top ten clones hold 0.31% of a sample with around 14,000 clones, roughly three quarters of them seen once. For these receptors, no antigen is known. Sequenced input: stem cell memory CD4+ T cells from blood. These receptors were collected from a woman aged 18-30 years with type 1 diabetes.

This clone has just a few counts. The rearrangement joins TRBV7-3 to TRBJ2-3; TRBD2 is a possible D gene (6 bases). The CDR3 runs to 16 residues. V lost 1 base to trimming and J lost 2 bases, with 13 bases between them. The germline V gene has CDR1 SGHTA and CDR2 FQGTGA. The CDR3 bases are TGTGCCAGCAGCTTAAATGGGGGGATACTCACAGATACGCAGTATTTT. Translation: CASSLNGGILTDTQYF. Full variable domain (rest looked up from reference TRBV7-3 and TRBJ2-3): GAGVSQTPSNKVTEKGKYVELRCDPISGHTALYWYRQSLGQGPEFLIYFQGTGAADDSGLPNDRFFAVRPEGSVSTLKIQRTERGDSAVYLCASSLNGGILTDTQYFGPGTRLTVL.

J is TRBJ2-2 and V is TRBV5-1, with D uncertain. With 7 bases removed from V and 2 bases from J, the gap between germline ends came to 12 bases. Per germline, CDR1 SGHRS and CDR2 YFSETQ. This CDR3 spans 14 amino acids. CDR3 amino acids: CASAHTGNTGELFF. In DNA, the CDR3 is TGCGCCAGCGCCCATACGGGTAACACCGGGGAGCTGTTTTTT.

A single count supports this clone. The chain has TRBV7-2 and TRBJ2-5; D is perhaps TRBD1 (5 bases). Germline-derived CDR1 and CDR2 are SGHTA and FQGNSA. There are 15 residues in the CDR3. Trimming removed 1 base from V and 4 bases from J, with 13 bases in between. The CDR3 spells CASSLGSYRRETQYF. The DNA of the CDR3 is TGTGCCAGCAGCTTAGGCTCCTACAGGAGAGAGACCCAGTACTTC.

The rearrangement uses TRBV5-1 and TRBJ2-1, with TRBD1 matching over 7 bases. The CDR3 runs to 15 residues. After removal of 6 bases from V and 2 bases from J, the junction contained 8 bases not matched to a gene. Per germline, CDR1 SGHRS and CDR2 YFSETQ. The CDR3, as DNA: TGCGCCAGCAAGGCCTCGGACAGGACCTACAATGAGCAGTTCTTC. Its translation is CASKASDRTYNEQFF.

V gene TRBV25-1 combines with J gene TRBJ1-2; a possible D gene is TRBD1 (6 bases). The germline V gene has CDR1 MGHDK and CDR2 SYGVNS. The CDR3 is 13 residues long. Between the trimmed V and J ends, which lost 8 bases and 4 bases, there was a span of 14 bases. The CDR3 DNA is TGTGCCAGCGGGAGAGGGGGACCCTATGGCTACACCTTC. Its protein product is CASGRGGPYGYTF.

This clone was recorded a few times. This chain uses TRBV7-9 with TRBJ2-7; 7 bases fit TRBD2. From germline, CDR1 is SEHNR and CDR2 FQNEAQ (reference sequence). The CDR3 totals 15 residues. V shed 0 bases and J 4 bases; nucleotides not matched to a gene: 6. The CDR3 DNA follows: TGTGCCAGCAGCTTAGCGGGACTACTCAGATACGAGCAGTACTTC. Translated, it gives CASSLAGLLRYEQYF.

This chain joins TRBV28 and TRBJ1-1; 7 bases are shared with TRBD1. After removal of 1 base from V and 4 bases from J, the junction contained 6 bases not matched to a gene. From germline, CDR1 is MDHEN and CDR2 SYDVKM. The CDR3 consists of 15 residues. In nucleotides, the CDR3 is TGTGCCAGCAGTTTATTGAGCCAGGGGGGCACTGAAGCTTTCTTT. It is translated as CASSLLSQGGTEAFF.

As concerns this clone: One junction end disagrees with the germline gene, perhaps due to a read error. The V and J genes are TRBV19 and TRBJ2-3, with 8 bases fitting TRBD2. The CDR3 length is 16 residues. CDR1 and CDR2 (germline): LNHDA, SQIVND (reference sequence). The CDR3 DNA follows: TGTGCCAGTAGTATAGGACTAGCGCCGGGCACCGATACGCAGTATTTT. Protein: CASSIGLAPGTDTQYF.

V gene TRBV5-1 combines with J gene TRBJ1-1; D is possibly TRBD1 (6 bases). The CDR3 totals 16 residues. Looked up from germline, CDR1 is SGHRS and CDR2 is YFSETQ. The V and J ends lost 0 bases and 0 bases respectively, with 12 bases between them. The CDR3 coding sequence is TGCGCCAGCAGCTTGGTGGGCAGGGGCATGAACACTGAAGCTTTCTTT. It yields the protein CASSLVGRGMNTEAFF.

This sequence joins TRBV6-1 and TRBJ2-3, with D unclear. V lost 7 bases, J lost 2 bases, and 13 bases lay in between. Looked up from germline, CDR1 is MNHNS and CDR2 is SASEGT. The CDR3 sequence is 14 residues long. The CDR3 protein is CASKIKQPTDTQYF. CDR3 coding DNA: TGTGCCAGCAAAATCAAACAGCCCACAGATACGCAGTATTTT.

The genes are TRBV28 and TRBJ2-5; D remains unclear. This CDR3 spans 15 amino acids. Germline V lookup: CDR1 MDHEN, CDR2 SYDVKM. Trimming cost V 6 bases and J 0 bases, with 14 bases left between them. The CDR3 is CASSAAGRYQETQYF. In nucleotides, the CDR3 is TGTGCCAGCAGCGCCGCTGGCAGATACCAAGAGACCCAGTACTTC.

This chain links TRBV7-2 with TRBJ2-5; D call uncertain. The end of the DNA aligns better with TRBJ2-7, so the J call may be wrong. Germline V gene sequence: CDR1 SGHTA, CDR2 FQGNSA. The CDR3 consists of 13 residues. The CDR3 region is CASSLWSYGEQYF. The CDR3 DNA reads as TGTGCCAGCAGCTTATGGAGCTACGGCGAGCAGTACTTC.

The genes are TRBV7-2 and TRBJ2-5; the D is unclear. The J call may be faulty, since TRBJ2-7 better matches the DNA end. Looked up from germline, CDR1 is SGHTA and CDR2 is FQGNSA. The CDR3 runs 15 residues. The CDR3 region has the DNA TGTGCCAGCAGCCGCTCCCGGGTTACCCTCTACGAGCAGTACTTC. Its translation: CASSRSRVTLYEQYF.

This clone was found a few times. V is TRBV30 and J is TRBJ2-3; D may be TRBD2 (6 bases). Trimming pared 4 bases from V and 3 bases from J, leaving 29 bases between. The CDR3 consists of 19 residues. The V gene's germline CDR1 is GTSNPN and CDR2 SVGIG (reference sequence). The CDR3 DNA follows: TGTGCCTGGAAGAGTGGTTGGGCGGGGAGGAATGTTGGTACAGATACGCAGTATTTT. Encoded protein: CAWKSGWAGRNVGTDTQYF.

This rearrangement joins TRBV7-2 to TRBJ2-2, with 8 bases lining up with TRBD2. After removal of 1 base from V and 6 bases from J, the junction contained 4 bases not matched to a gene. The germline V gene has CDR1 SGHTA and CDR2 FQGNSA. The CDR3 sequence is 15 residues long. CDR3 nucleotides: TGTGCCAGCAGCTTAGTTGCGGGAGGCGCCGGGGAGCTGTTTTTT. Translating it yields CASSLVAGGAGELFF.

This sequence joins TRBV27 and TRBJ2-1; a weak D match, TRBD2 (6 bases). Deletions cut 5 bases from V and 1 base from J, with 9 bases between. The CDR3 has 14 residues. Germline V gene data show CDR1 as MNHEY and CDR2 as SMNVEV (reference sequence). CDR3 in DNA: TGTGCCAGCAGTAGCGGGTATTCCTACAATGAGCAGTTCTTC. It encodes CASSSGYSYNEQFF.

This chain uses TRBV15 with TRBJ2-7; D possibly corresponds to TRBD2 (6 bases). Germline-derived CDR1 and CDR2 are LNHNV and YYDKDF (reference sequence). The CDR3 has 13 residues. Trimming took off 0 bases at V and 4 bases at J, with 7 bases between the two ends. The CDR3 reads CATSRDRGYEQYF. In nucleotides, the CDR3 is TGTGCCACCAGCAGAGATCGGGGGTACGAGCAGTACTTC.

The chain joins TRBV29-1 to TRBJ1-4, with D perhaps matching TRBD1 (6 bases). The CDR3 has 13 amino acids. Germline V gene lookup returns CDR1 SQVTM and CDR2 ANQGSEA. V was pared by 6 bases and J by 7 bases, with 15 bases between. CDR3 sequence (DNA): TGCAGCGTGCAGGGGTCGGACGGTGAAAAACTGTTTTTT. Its translation: CSVQGSDGEKLFF.

V usage is TRBV6-5 and J usage is TRBJ2-5; D perhaps matches TRBD1 (6 bases). Germline V gene data show CDR1 as MNHEY and CDR2 as SVGAGI. The CDR3 loop spans 15 amino acids. V shed 0 bases and J shed 4 bases, with 12 bases lying between them. Here the CDR3 DNA reads TGTGCCAGCAGTTACTCCCCGAGAGGGGGAGAGACCCAGTACTTC. Amino acid sequence: CASSYSPRGGETQYF.

The chain has TRBV7-2 and TRBJ2-7, with 7 nucleotides matching TRBD2. CDR3 length equals 15 residues. With V trimmed by 1 base and J by 4 bases, 7 bases remained unmatched. CDR1 is SGHTA and CDR2 is FQGNSA in the germline V gene. The CDR3 region is CASSLEGSGLYEQYF. The CDR3 DNA sequence: TGTGCCAGCAGCTTAGAGGGTAGCGGGCTTTACGAGCAGTACTTC.

The gene calls are TRBV19 and TRBJ2-1; 9 nucleotides agree with TRBD2. This CDR3 region has 20 residues. CDR1 and CDR2 from the germline V gene are LNHDA and SQIVND (reference sequence). V lost 1 base to trimming and J lost 4 bases; unmatched junction nucleotides: 17. The CDR3 coding sequence is TGTGCCAGTAGTATAGGACTAGCGGAAGCGGGGAGAGAGCCTTACAATGAGCAGTTCTTC. Its translation: CASSIGLAEAGREPYNEQFF.

The V call is TRBV5-1, the J call TRBJ2-3; TRBD1 matches at 7 bases. Germline CDR1 is SGHRS and CDR2 is YFSETQ. The CDR3 totals 16 residues. The trim removed 2 bases at V and 1 base at J, leaving 7 bases unmatched. CDR3 region: CASSLPNTGGTDTQYF. The CDR3 DNA reads TGCGCCAGCAGCTTACCAAATACAGGGGGCACAGATACGCAGTATTTT.

V and J are TRBV16 and TRBJ1-2; 8 positions match TRBD1. Germline values: CDR1 KGHSY, CDR2 FQNENV. The CDR3 runs 19 residues. With V trimmed by 4 bases and J by 0 bases, 16 bases remained unmatched. The CDR3 nucleotides are TGTGCCAGCAGCCCCCTAGAACTTCGACAGGGGAGTTCTAACTATGGCTACACCTTC. Protein: CASSPLELRQGSSNYGYTF.

The chain uses TRBV7-8 and TRBJ2-1; TRBD2 aligns across 8 bases. The ends lost 2 bases at V and 9 bases at J; junction bases unmatched: 3. CDR3 length: 13 residues. Germline V lookup: CDR1 SGHVS, CDR2 FQNEAQ. The DNA of the CDR3 is TGTGCCAGCAGCTTACGACTAGCGAGTGAGCAGTTCTTC. Translating gives CASSLRLASEQFF.

The chain employs TRBV29-1 and TRBJ2-3, with D possibly TRBD2 on 6 matching bases. This CDR3 spans 15 amino acids. V gave up 4 bases and J gave up 1 base, with 15 bases separating them. Germline values: CDR1 SQVTM, CDR2 ANQGSEA. CDR3 loop: CSVGPEGGGTDTQYF. CDR3 in DNA: TGCAGCGTTGGTCCGGAGGGTGGGGGCACAGATACGCAGTATTTT.

The chain has TRBV7-3 and TRBJ2-3; 11 bases line up with TRBD2. V lost 3 bases and J lost 5; bases outside the gene matches: 16. This CDR3 has 19 amino acids. Germline assignment: CDR1 SGHTA and CDR2 FQGTGA. CDR3 in DNA: TGTGCCAGCAGCTTCCCTGGACTTCGTAGCGGGAGGGACGGAGATACGCAGTATTTT. It encodes CASSFPGLRSGRDGDTQYF.

The rearrangement uses TRBV27 and TRBJ2-1, with 7 bases lining up with TRBD2. Unmatched junction bases numbered 5, after V lost 0 bases and J lost 6 bases. The CDR3 loop spans 15 amino acids. Germline CDR1 is MNHEY and CDR2 is SMNVEV (reference sequence). CDR3: CASSLSGGSPNEQFF. CDR3 sequence (DNA): TGTGCCAGCAGTTTATCGGGGGGGAGTCCCAATGAGCAGTTCTTC.

The gene calls are TRBV19 and TRBJ2-2; tentatively, D is TRBD1 (6 bases). CDR1 LNHDA and CDR2 SQIVND come from the germline V gene (reference sequence). Trimming shortened V by 9 bases and J by 1 base, and 18 bases separated the two germline ends. This CDR3 spans 16 amino acids. CDR3 bases: TGTGCCAGCCTTTCTCTGGCGACAGGGAACACCGGGGAGCTGTTTTTT. It encodes CASLSLATGNTGELFF. Together with reference TRBV19 and TRBJ2-2, the CDR3 gives the full variable domain: DGGITQSPKYLFRKEGQNVTLSCEQNLNHDAMYWYRQDPGQGLRLIYYSQIVNDFQKGDIAEGYSVSREKKESFPLTVTSAQKNPTAFYLCASLSLATGNTGELFFGEGSRLTVL.

V usage is TRBV11-2 and J usage is TRBJ2-7; D remains ambiguous. Germline lookup yields CDR1 SGHAT and CDR2 FQNNGV. This CDR3 region has 13 residues. Between the trimmed V and J ends, which lost 5 bases and 1 base, there was a span of 9 bases. CDR3 sequence reads: CASSLTTSYEQYV. Here the CDR3 DNA reads TGTGCCAGCAGCCTGACAACTTCCTACGAGCAGTACGTC.